This TCR beta chain was identified during a study of blood T cells in healthy people across ages. With a J-beta primer mix and a sample-barcoded 5' primer, a second PCR ran 7 to 11 cycles. Each CDR3 protein is one row after TCRdb ran MiXCR on the 5' RACE reads. Altogether around 320,000 distinct CDR3 sequences are present, less than 30% being singletons, with the ten largest covering approximately 28%. Between the trimmed V and J ends, which lost 0 bases and 4 bases, there was a span of 13 bases. This CDR3 is 15 amino acids long. The germline CDR1 and CDR2 sequences are SGDLS and YYNGEE. The rearrangement links TRBV9 to TRBJ1-1; D might be TRBD1 (5 bases). The specimen sequenced was blood. This receptor was taken from a woman between 70 and 85 years old in good health. DNA for the CDR3: TGTGCCAGCAGCGTAGACCAGGGTGAACGCACTGAAGCTTTCTTT. It translates to CASSVDQGERTEAFF. Together with reference TRBV9 and TRBJ1-1, the CDR3 gives the full variable domain: DSGVTQTPKHLITATGQRVTLRCSPRSGDLSVYWYQQSLDQGLQFLIQYYNGEERAKGNILERFSAQQFPDLHSELNLSSLELGDSALYFCASSVDQGERTEAFFGQGTRLTVV.